This T cell receptor (beta chain) derives from a study of HIV-infected patients and healthy controls. All unsorted peripheral T cells were captured because whole blood was used without fractionation. This clonotype came up many times. The antigen is not known. Points from the study as a whole: Untreated HIV+ repertoires had roughly threefold fewer distinct CDR3s and lower Shannon diversity than healthy controls.

cDNA was made from roughly 470 ng RNA using alpha and beta constant primers. Using multiplexing indices, alpha and beta chain libraries were generated apart by chain-specific third strand synthesis. A 5' RACE adapter with a random hexamer and the SP2 primer site was joined to cDNA. Second strand synthesis was primed from the SP2 site. A 12-nucleotide barcode per molecule came from two concatenated random hexamers added pre-amplification. From the 5' RACE reads, TCRdb called clonotypes with MiXCR, one entry per CDR3 protein. The sample has fewer than 20,000 distinct CDR3 sequences; approximately 7% are singletons. This TCR came from an adult in good health. The sequenced material came from blood.

The DNA for the CDR3 is TGTGCCACCAGTGATTGGATCTCAATGGGGCAGGGGAAATATAGCAATCAGCCCCAGCATTTT. Amino acid sequence: CATSDWISMGQGKYSNQPQHF. The J gene is TRBJ1-5, the V gene TRBV24-1, with D possibly matching TRBD1 (6 bases). The V end lost 2 bases, the J end lost 0 bases, and 25 bases lay between the germline ends. This CDR3 has 21 residues. The germline V gene encodes CDR1 KGHDR and CDR2 SFDVKD.